This is a list of T cell receptor beta chains from one sample in a study of cytomegalovirus exposure and HLA in healthy donors. Generated by immunoSEQ multiplex PCR, the TCRdb table keeps only in-frame clones and is missing some. Among about 120,000 clones, around 80% were seen once, and the ten largest hold 0.24%. The sample consisted of PBMCs. Source of these receptors: a man aged 45-65 years in good health and CMV-seronegative. Both conserved end residues are part of each CDR3. The D gene is left open where the match is weak. The size field is filled for only some rows; it gives once, few, many or a size class.

TRBV18	TRBJ1-5	-	-	TGTGCCAGCTCAAGGGACTTATCTGGGGTCGGGGAGCCCCAGCATTTT	CASSRDLSGVGEPQHF
TRBV29-1	TRBJ1-2	TRBD1	-	TGCAGCGTGGAACAGGGGTTAGAAGGCTACACCTTC	CSVEQGLEGYTF
TRBV10-3	TRBJ2-5	TRBD1	-	TGTGCCATCAGTGAGCTACAGGGGTTGGGTCAAGAGACCCAGTACTTC	CAISELQGLGQETQYF
TRBV2	TRBJ2-3	TRBD1	-	TGTGCCAGCAGTGGAGGCAGGGGGAAGGCAGATACGCAGTATTTT	CASSGGRGKADTQYF
TRBV5-1	TRBJ2-5	-	-	TGCGCCAGCAGCTTGGCTATGCAGGGGGGCCAAGAGACCCAGTACTTC	CASSLAMQGGQETQYF
TRBV5-1	TRBJ2-3	TRBD1	-	TGCGCCAGCAGCCCGGACAGGGTGGGAGATACGCAGTATTTT	CASSPDRVGDTQYF
TRBV5-6	TRBJ2-3	TRBD1	-	TGTGCCAGCAGCTCCGGGACAGGGGAGGGGGATACGCAGTATTTT	CASSSGTGEGDTQYF
TRBV11-2	TRBJ1-5	TRBD1	-	TGTGCCAGCAGCGGGGACAGGGTGGATCAGCCCCAGCATTTT	CASSGDRVDQPQHF
TRBV19	TRBJ1-1	TRBD1	-	TGTGCCAGTAGTATTATTTTGCAGGACAGGGTATTCTTT	CASSIILQDRVFF
TRBV10-2	TRBJ2-5	TRBD1	-	TGCGCCAGCAGTGAGTCAGGGACAGGGGGAGGGGAGACCCAGTACTTC	CASSESGTGGGETQYF
TRBV28	TRBJ2-1	-	-	TGTGCCAGCACCGGATCAGGGGACCCAAGCTCCTACAATGAGCAGTTCTTC	CASTGSGDPSSYNEQFF
TRBV7-9	TRBJ2-7	TRBD1	-	TGTGCCAGCAGCCCGGGACAGCCCTACGAGCAGTACTTC	CASSPGQPYEQYF
TRBV7-8	TRBJ2-3	TRBD2	-	TGTGCCAGCAGCCCTAGCGGGGTTGGAGATACGCAGTATTTT	CASSPSGVGDTQYF
TRBV5-8	TRBJ2-5	TRBD1	-	TGTGCCAGCCAGGGGGACGGGGAGACCCAGTACTTC	CASQGDGETQYF
TRBV29-1	TRBJ2-5	TRBD2	-	TGCAGTGTCAAAGGGGGTCGGGGGGGTCTGGAGACCCAGTACTTC	CSVKGGRGGLETQYF
TRBV5-4	TRBJ2-7	TRBD2	-	TGTGCCAGCAGCCCGGGGACTAGCTCCGACTACGAGCAGTACTTC	CASSPGTSSDYEQYF
TRBV2	TRBJ2-3	TRBD2	-	TGTGCCAGCAGTACTCCCGGGACTAGCGGGAGGATATCTAACACAGATACGCAGTATTTT	CASSTPGTSGRISNTDTQYF
TRBV5-1	TRBJ2-1	TRBD2	-	TGCGCCAGCAGCTTCCAGGGGACTAGCTCCTACAATGAGCAGTTCTTC	CASSFQGTSSYNEQFF
TRBV13	TRBJ2-2	-	-	TGTGCCAGCAGCAACAGTACTTCGAACACCGGGGAGCTGTTTTTT	CASSNSTSNTGELFF
TRBV11-2	TRBJ2-5	-	once	TGTGCCAGCAGCCACCTAGGTGCCGGGATGGAAGAGACCCAGTACTTC	CASSHLGAGMEETQYF
TRBV7-8	TRBJ2-7	-	-	TGTGCCAGCAGCTTAGAACCCTCGAGCTCCTACGAGCAGTACTTC	CASSLEPSSSYEQYF
TRBV27	TRBJ2-7	TRBD1	-	TGTGCCAGCAGTCGATCGACAGGGGGCGGTTACGAGCAGTACTTC	CASSRSTGGGYEQYF
TRBV15	TRBJ2-1	TRBD1	-	TGTGCCACCAGCAGAAGCCGGGACAGCGCTTACAATGAGCAGTTCTTC	CATSRSRDSAYNEQFF
TRBV6-5	TRBJ1-1	-	few	TGTGCCAGCGGTCTAGACCGGGACACTGAAGCTTTCTTT	CASGLDRDTEAFF
TRBV9	TRBJ1-1	-	-	TGTGCCAGCAGCGTAGCTCCCGGGGTTGGCGGAGCTTTCTTT	CASSVAPGVGGAFF
TRBV5-1	TRBJ1-5	TRBD1	-	TGCGCCAGCAGCTTGGGAGAGGGACAGGGCAATCAGCCCCAGCATTTT	CASSLGEGQGNQPQHF
TRBV5-6	TRBJ2-5	TRBD2	-	TGTGCCAGCAGGAGGGGGGTAGCGGGAGGCCAAGAGACCCAGTACTTC	CASRRGVAGGQETQYF
TRBV6-6	TRBJ1-2	-	-	TGTGCCAGCAGTTACCTTCAGAACTATGGCTACACCTTC	CASSYLQNYGYTF
TRBV6-6	TRBJ1-5	-	-	TGTGCCAGCAGTTACCGACTAGGGTTCGAGCCCCAGCATTTT	CASSYRLGFEPQHF
TRBV6-5	TRBJ1-5	-	-	TGTGCCAGCAGTTACTCATCAGGGGGCAATCAGCCCCAGCATTTT	CASSYSSGGNQPQHF
TRBV7-2	TRBJ1-2	TRBD1	-	TGTGCCAGCAGCTTGGACAGGGACGGATTCTATGGCTACACCTTC	CASSLDRDGFYGYTF
TRBV5-6	TRBJ1-5	-	-	TGTGCCAGCAGCTTGATGGTGGAGGGGCCCCAGCATTTT	CASSLMVEGPQHF
TRBV11-1	TRBJ1-2	-	-	TGTGCCAGCAGTCTTATCCCGGGGAGCAACTATGGCTACACCTTC	CASSLIPGSNYGYTF
TRBV7-3	TRBJ2-4	TRBD1	-	TGTGCCAGCAGCTTGGGACAGACAAACATTCAGTACTTC	CASSLGQTNIQYF
TRBV11-2	TRBJ2-1	TRBD2	-	TGTGCCAGCAGCTACCTAGGAGCGGGAGTGGGGAATGAGCAGTTCTTC	CASSYLGAGVGNEQFF
TRBV20-1	TRBJ2-7	-	few	TGCAGTGCCGTTAGGGGTGTCGAGCAGTACTTC	CSAVRGVEQYF
TRBV2	TRBJ2-5	TRBD2	once	TGTGCCAGCAGGATAGCGGGGGGGGAGACCCAGTACTTC	CASRIAGGETQYF
TRBV28	TRBJ2-7	-	-	TGTGCCAGCAGATTATCCAGGGCCCCCTACGAGCAGTACTTC	CASRLSRAPYEQYF
TRBV2	TRBJ2-7	-	-	TGTGCCAGCAGTGGACCCCGGAGTCGCTACGAGCAGTACTTC	CASSGPRSRYEQYF
TRBV28	TRBJ1-1	-	-	TGTGCCAGCAGACCTGGGGGGGGGATCACTTTCTTT	CASRPGGGITFF
TRBV9	TRBJ2-5	TRBD2	-	TGTGCCAGCCAAAAATCCCCCTCGGGGGGGCGGGAGACCCAGTACTTC	CASQKSPSGGRETQYF
TRBV5-1	TRBJ1-3	TRBD1	-	TGCGCCAGCAGCTCAAGGACAGGGGATGGAAACACCATATATTTT	CASSSRTGDGNTIYF
TRBV11-3	TRBJ2-1	-	-	TGTGCCAGCAGCTTCAGAGGGTGGAATGAGCAGTTCTTC	CASSFRGWNEQFF
TRBV9	TRBJ1-1	TRBD1	-	TGTGCCAGCAGCGGGGACAGGTTGAACACTGAAGCTTTCTTT	CASSGDRLNTEAFF
TRBV30	TRBJ1-4	-	-	TGTGCCTGGAGTACGGAGGAAAAACTGTTTTTT	CAWSTEEKLFF
TRBV2	TRBJ2-7	TRBD2	once	TGTGCCAGCAGTCACGGACTAGCGGGAGACAGGGACGACGAGCAGTACTTC	CASSHGLAGDRDDEQYF
TRBV5-1	TRBJ1-1	-	-	TGCGCCAGCAGTTATGAGGGACAGAACACTGAAGCTTTCTTT	CASSYEGQNTEAFF